This T cell receptor beta chain emerged from a study of blood T cell repertoires in COVID-19 (dated by TCRdb to 2019 to 2021). In the study overall: Collaborator samples came from the United States, Italy and Spain and covered acute and convalescent phases of COVID-19. The prospective study material was composed of cDNA or gDNA derived from T cells, B-cell-depleted T cells, or PBMCs. Samples came from the ongoing ImmuneRACE study (first 160 participants) plus 1,254 subjects from 6 global collaborators. Deeply sampled blood TCRbeta repertoires from subjects exposed to, actively infected with, or recovered from COVID-19 were included in the dataset. A freely available public database, intended as a resource for researchers studying the immune response to SARS-CoV-2, is where the repertoires were released. A de-identified subject ID, COVID-19 status, age in years and sex were almost always included in the sample metadata. Where HLA class I and class II types were available, the types were taken from metadata supplied by the sample provider, not from assay-based typing. General study outcomes and caveats: How much clinical and demographic metadata was included differed by source and by participant, and the metadata was provided uncurated.

TCRbeta CDR3 regions were amplified from genomic DNA using the immunoSEQ Assay, a bias-controlled multiplex PCR. In the source study's methods: Within the assay, amplification of reference gene primers was used to estimate how many nucleated cells each sample contained. To quantify the absolute abundance of each unique TCRbeta CDR3 rearrangement, sequence reads were collapsed and filtered. Productive Simpson clonality was computed per sample as the square root of Simpson's diversity index over productive rearrangements. TCRdb took this table from immuneACCESS and kept in-frame rearrangements with V and J called. Such tables lack part of the clones; where checked against another copy, unresolved V genes explain under half of the gap, and the rest is unexplained. The V and J calls and clone size were taken over from that table, and D and trimming were inferred from the DNA. This sample lists about 200,000 clones; around nine tenths were detected once. The ten largest make up 5.5% to 8% of the sample.

The CDR3 has 14 amino acids, counting the end cysteine and phenylalanine. CDR3 DNA only is kept here, 42 bases in frame from base 1. At the junction V is shortened by 0 bases and J by 8 bases; bases outside the gene matches: 1. CDR1 SGHRS and CDR2 YFSETQ are derived from the germline V gene. A word on this clone: Its cognate antigen has yet to be identified. No much larger clonotype is one base removed from it; base qualities were not supplied.

A second Seattle source provided samples from volunteer blood donors who had recovered from COVID-19. The collaborating institutions used their own protocols to collect whole blood in K2EDTA tubes. For TCRbeta analysis, collaborators shipped samples in one of three forms: frozen whole blood, isolated PBMCs, or DNA extracted from either of those sample types. This clonotype originated in a man aged 55 to 70 who had recovered from COVID-19. The sample consisted of peripheral blood. This chain is built from TRBV5-1 and TRBJ2-1; TRBD2 agrees with 11 junctional bases. The CDR3 reads CASSLELAGDEQFF. The DNA is as follows: TGCGCCAGCAGCTTGGAACTAGCGGGGGATGAGCAGTTCTTC.